A single sample gave rise to the 6 T cell receptor beta chains below, sequenced in a study of OX40 agonist ivuxolimab in advanced cancers. Generated by immunoSEQ multiplex PCR, the TCRdb table keeps only in-frame clones and is missing some. The sample lists over 35,000 clones, 89% seen once, with roughly 12% in the top ten. Sample: CD4+ or CD8+ T cells sorted from blood, taken in a trial of the OX40 agonist ivuxolimab. The receptors come from an adult with an advanced solid tumor such as melanoma, head and neck, liver or kidney cancer.

The chain combines TRBV4-1 with TRBJ1-5, with D maybe TRBD1 (6 bases). Trimming removed 3 bases at V and 5 bases at J, with 14 bases between. There are 15 residues in the CDR3. CDR1 and CDR2 from the germline V gene are MGHRA and YSYEKL. CDR3 residues: CASSHTTGFDQPQHF. CDR3 bases: TGCGCCAGCAGCCATACCACAGGGTTCGATCAGCCCCAGCATTTT.

The chain uses TRBV4-2 and TRBJ2-5, with 12 bases matching TRBD2. Germline V CDR1 and CDR2: LGHNA, YNFKEQ. V shed 0 bases, J shed 5 bases, and the junction held 4 bases outside the gene matches. The CDR3 is made up of 16 amino acids. Here the CDR3 reads CASSQETSGSRETQYF. Written as DNA, the CDR3 is TGTGCCAGCAGCCAAGAGACTAGCGGGAGCAGGGAGACCCAGTACTTC.

The V and J genes are TRBV27 and TRBJ1-2; D is undetermined. The germline V and J ends were trimmed by 5 bases and 0 bases, with 7 bases remaining between them. This CDR3 contains 13 residues. The germline gives CDR1 MNHEY, CDR2 SMNVEV (reference sequence). The CDR3 nucleotides read TGTGCCAGCAGTCTACAGTCTAACTATGGCTACACCTTC. Translating gives CASSLQSNYGYTF.

The rearrangement uses TRBV7-6 and TRBJ2-1; 7 bases map to TRBD1. CDR1 is SGHVS, CDR2 FNYEAQ, per germline. With V trimmed by 4 bases and J by 4 bases, 1 base remained unmatched. CDR3 length equals 13 residues. The CDR3 nucleotides are TGTGCCAGCAGCTCACAGGGGTACAATGAGCAGTTCTTC. Translation: CASSSQGYNEQFF.

The rearrangement links TRBV9 to TRBJ2-7, with 7 positions matching TRBD2. The CDR3 covers 14 residues. Germline CDR1 is SGDLS and CDR2 is YYNGEE. The J segment lost 5 bases and the V segment lost 0 bases, leaving 5 bases of the junction unmatched. CDR3 residues: CASSVELANHEQYF. As DNA, the CDR3 is TGTGCCAGCAGCGTAGAACTAGCGAACCACGAGCAGTACTTC.

The chain is built from TRBV30 and TRBJ1-2, with 8 positions matching TRBD1. Germline values: CDR1 GTSNPN, CDR2 SVGIG (reference sequence). This CDR3 has 17 residues. The V segment lost 1 base and the J segment 1 base; nucleotides outside the gene matches: 11. As DNA, the CDR3 is TGTGCCTGGAGTGGTGGGACCGGGACAGGATATAACTATGGCTACACCTTC. Its translation is CAWSGGTGTGYNYGYTF.